This passage covers 28 T cell receptor beta chains from one sample sequenced in a study of cytomegalovirus exposure and HLA in healthy donors. PCR primers comprised 60 Vbeta and 13 Jbeta primers. Clones were sequenced by immunoSEQ multiplex PCR, and TCRdb holds only the in-frame ones, with some missing. The data hold 150,000 to 200,000 clones, with roughly 81% observed a single time. Sequencing was done on a sample of PBMCs. These receptors were obtained from a woman between 18 and 29 years old in good health and CMV-seropositive.

The J gene is TRBJ1-1, the V gene TRBV9; 9 bases are shared with TRBD1. This CDR3 spans 14 amino acids. Trimming took 2 bases from V and 3 from J; bases not matched to a gene: 2. Germline CDR1 and CDR2: SGDLS and YYNGEE. The CDR3 coding sequence is TGTGCCAGCAGCGTCAGGACAGGGGACACTGAAGCTTTCTTT. Amino acid sequence: CASSVRTGDTEAFF.

This clone turned up a few times. The V and J genes are TRBV18 and TRBJ1-2; D might be TRBD1 (6 bases). CDR1 KGHSH and CDR2 LQKENI come from the germline V gene. This CDR3 comprises 14 residues. The germline V and J ends were trimmed by 3 bases and 4 bases, with 12 bases remaining between them. CDR3 protein: CASSPLDSFYGYTF. CDR3 sequence (DNA): TGTGCCAGCTCACCTTTGGACAGCTTCTATGGCTACACCTTC.

This clone was detected a few times. The chain has TRBV5-1 and TRBJ2-1, with 8 bases aligning to TRBD2. The CDR3 runs 16 residues. After removal of 0 bases from V and 2 bases from J, the junction contained 4 bases not matched to a gene. The V gene's germline CDR1 is SGHRS and CDR2 YFSETQ. CDR3 DNA sequence: TGCGCCAGCAGCTTGGCGGGGACTAGACCCTACAATGAGCAGTTCTTC. Encoded protein: CASSLAGTRPYNEQFF.

The chain links TRBV11-2 to TRBJ1-1, with D perhaps matching TRBD1 (5 bases). The CDR3 has 16 amino acids. The germline gives CDR1 SGHAT, CDR2 FQNNGV. The ends were cut back, 0 bases at V and 2 bases at J, with 13 bases in the middle. The CDR3 protein is CASSLDPRGSNTEAFF. The CDR3 region has the DNA TGTGCCAGCAGCTTAGACCCGCGGGGGAGCAACACTGAAGCTTTCTTT.

The rearrangement links TRBV11-3 to TRBJ2-1; 8 nucleotides match TRBD1. The CDR3 loop spans 15 amino acids. With V trimmed by 5 bases and J by 5 bases, 8 bases remained unmatched. The germline V gene has CDR1 SGHNT and CDR2 YENEEA. For the CDR3, the DNA is TGTGCCAGCAGCCTCTCCGGGACAGGCCACAATGAGCAGTTCTTC. The encoded protein is CASSLSGTGHNEQFF.

This clone was seen just once. The chain recombines TRBV11-2 with TRBJ1-1, with D unresolved. This CDR3 region has 15 residues. The V end lost 7 bases, the J end lost 5 bases, and 20 bases lay between the germline ends. Germline V CDR1 and CDR2: SGHAT, FQNNGV. CDR3 bases: TGTGCCAGCACCCACCAAGGGAGGCGAAGTACTGAAGCTTTCTTT. The encoded protein is CASTHQGRRSTEAFF.

The gene calls are TRBV7-9 and TRBJ2-1; D uncertain. The CDR3 length is 14 residues. V shed 4 bases and J shed 4 bases, with 11 bases lying between them. Germline values: CDR1 SEHNR, CDR2 FQNEAQ (reference sequence). The chain's CDR3 is CASSSRTDYNEQFF. In nucleotides, the CDR3 is TGTGCCAGCAGCTCAAGAACAGATTACAATGAGCAGTTCTTC.

This clone was recorded a few times. The gene calls are TRBV2 and TRBJ2-7; a possible D gene is TRBD2 (6 bases). CDR3 length equals 14 residues. Germline CDR1 and CDR2: SNHLY and FYNNEI. The V and J ends lost 3 bases and 3 bases respectively, with 12 bases between them. In nucleotides, the CDR3 is TGTGCCAGCAGTGAGATGGAGGGCTTCTACGAGCAGTACTTC. It encodes CASSEMEGFYEQYF. Supplemented by reference TRBV2 and TRBJ2-7, the full variable domain reads EPEVTQTPSHQVTQMGQEVILRCVPISNHLYFYWYRQILGQKVEFLVSFYNNEISEKSEIFDDQFSVERPDGSNFTLKIRSTKLEDSAMYFCASSEMEGFYEQYFGPGTRLTVT.

The rearrangement links TRBV4-1 to TRBJ1-5; D gene unclear. The CDR3 consists of 15 residues. The V gene's germline CDR1 is MGHRA and CDR2 YSYEKL. Trimming took 5 bases from V and 0 from J, leaving 11 bases between them. CDR3 sequence reads: CASSSMEISNQPQHF. CDR3 coding DNA: TGCGCCAGCAGCTCAATGGAGATTAGCAATCAGCCCCAGCATTTT.

The V and J genes are TRBV6-5 and TRBJ1-6; the match to TRBD1 covers 10 bases. Losses at the gene ends were 5 bases for V and 10 bases for J; bases not matched to a gene: 5. Germline CDR1 and CDR2: MNHEY and SVGAGI. CDR3 length: 14 amino acids. This chain's CDR3 is CASSADRGGSPLHF. The CDR3, as DNA: TGTGCCAGCAGTGCGGACAGGGGGGGGTCACCCCTCCACTTT.

The CDR3 region is CASSLGQRSSYEQYF. As DNA, the CDR3 is TGTGCCAGCAGCTTAGGACAACGCAGCTCCTACGAGCAGTACTTC. V gene TRBV11-2 combines with J gene TRBJ2-7; D uncertain. This CDR3 is 15 amino acids long. CDR1 is SGHAT and CDR2 is FQNNGV in the germline V gene. Trimming shortened V by 1 base and J by 0 bases, and 10 bases separated the two germline ends.

J is TRBJ1-2 and V is TRBV4-3, with TRBD1 matching over 7 bases. Germline lookup yields CDR1 LGHNA and CDR2 YSLEER. V lost 0 bases and J lost 8; bases outside the gene matches: 12. The CDR3 has 16 amino acids. The CDR3 nucleotides are TGCGCCAGCAGCCAAGAACCGGACTCGGGACAGTTCGGCTACACCTTC. Encoded protein: CASSQEPDSGQFGYTF.

J is TRBJ2-2 and V is TRBV6-6; TRBD2 is a possible D gene (5 bases). V was pared by 4 bases and J by 3 bases, with 9 bases between. CDR3 length: 14 residues. Germline loops: CDR1 MNHNY, CDR2 SVGAGI (reference sequence). The CDR3 DNA reads as TGTGCCAGCAGTTCCGGTAGCGACACCGGGGAGCTGTTTTTT. Its translation is CASSSGSDTGELFF.

The rearrangement joins TRBV4-1 to TRBJ1-5; the D gene is possibly TRBD1 (6 bases). V lost 4 bases to trimming and J lost 6 bases, with 13 bases between them. Germline assignment: CDR1 MGHRA and CDR2 YSYEKL. The CDR3 runs 14 residues. CDR3 sequence reads: CASSPWTAGQPQHF. The CDR3 DNA follows: TGCGCCAGCAGCCCGTGGACAGCCGGTCAGCCCCAGCATTTT.

This rearrangement joins TRBV6-5 to TRBJ2-7, with TRBD1 as a possible D gene (5 bases). Germline lookup yields CDR1 MNHEY and CDR2 SVGAGI. V was cut by 5 bases and J by 5 bases, with 16 bases left in between. The CDR3 loop spans 14 amino acids. CDR3 in DNA: TGTGCCAGCAGTCCCGGACATCAGGTTGACGAGCAGTACTTC. It yields the protein CASSPGHQVDEQYF.

The V call is TRBV2, the J call TRBJ2-4; D is unclear. Per germline, CDR1 SNHLY and CDR2 FYNNEI. The CDR3 length is 14 residues. Deletions cut 7 bases from V and 0 bases from J, with 10 bases between. The CDR3 DNA reads TGTGCCAGCACCCCCCCCGGAGCCAAAAACATTCAGTACTTC. This sequence encodes CASTPPGAKNIQYF.

The rearrangement uses TRBV7-2 and TRBJ2-3; TRBD2 aligns across 8 bases. V shed 5 bases and J 6 bases; nucleotides not matched to a gene: 13. Germline V gene lookup returns CDR1 SGHTA and CDR2 FQGNSA. This CDR3 has 16 residues. CDR3 loop: CASSPGGTSKKDTQYF. DNA of the CDR3: TGTGCCAGCAGCCCGGGGGGGACCTCAAAAAAGGATACGCAGTATTTT.

V and J are TRBV11-2 and TRBJ1-1, with TRBD1 matching over 10 bases. J lost 3 bases, V lost 5 bases, and 9 bases had no gene match. The CDR3 is made up of 16 amino acids. Germline V gene lookup returns CDR1 SGHAT and CDR2 FQNNGV. The chain's CDR3 is CASSDGTGDEDTEAFF. For the CDR3, the DNA is TGTGCCAGCAGCGACGGGACAGGGGATGAGGACACTGAAGCTTTCTTT.

The gene calls are TRBV6-1 and TRBJ2-1, with 11 bases lining up with TRBD1. V lost 3 bases, J lost 0 bases, and 13 bases stayed unmatched. The CDR3 is 20 residues long. Germline-derived CDR1 and CDR2 are MNHNS and SASEGT. CDR3 bases: TGTGCCAGCAGTGACTTAAGGACAGGGGGCGTTAGGGGCTCCTACAATGAGCAGTTCTTC. Amino acid sequence: CASSDLRTGGVRGSYNEQFF.

The chain links TRBV11-2 to TRBJ2-7; TRBD2 might be the D (5 bases). CDR1 is SGHAT, CDR2 FQNNGV, per germline. Between the trimmed V and J ends, which lost 0 bases and 3 bases, there was a span of 12 bases. The CDR3 contains 15 residues. This CDR3 is CASSLDEGRLYEQYF. The CDR3 DNA reads as TGTGCCAGCAGCTTAGATGAGGGCAGACTCTACGAGCAGTACTTC.

The chain combines TRBV11-2 with TRBJ1-1; no firm D call. CDR1 is SGHAT, CDR2 FQNNGV, per germline. Trimming pared 1 base from V and 1 base from J, leaving 13 bases between. The length of the CDR3 is 16 residues. CDR3 coding DNA: TGTGCCAGCAGCTTAGGGTCCTCGGGAGGGAACACTGAAGCTTTCTTT. The encoded protein is CASSLGSSGGNTEAFF. The full variable domain, completed using reference TRBV11-2 and TRBJ1-1, is EAGVAQSPRYKIIEKRQSVAFWCNPISGHATLYWYQQILGQGPKLLIQFQNNGVVDDSQLPKDRFSAERLKGVDSTLKIQPAKLEDSAVYLCASSLGSSGGNTEAFFGQGTRLTVV.

V and J are TRBV5-1 and TRBJ2-1; D remains unclear. Germline V gene lookup returns CDR1 SGHRS and CDR2 YFSETQ. The CDR3 extends over 13 amino acids. V shed 0 bases and J shed 9 bases, with 10 bases lying between them. The CDR3 here is CASSLGRGGEQFF. The CDR3 coding sequence is TGCGCCAGCAGCTTGGGTAGAGGCGGTGAGCAGTTCTTC.

The chain has TRBV4-1 and TRBJ2-7; the match to TRBD2 covers 11 bases. CDR3 size: 19 residues. Germline-derived CDR1 and CDR2 are MGHRA and YSYEKL. The junction had 13 bases not matched to a gene; V was cut back by 0 bases and J by 3 bases. The CDR3 DNA reads TGCGCCAGCAGCCAAGATTACCCTAGCGGGGGGACGTTTGGCTACGAGCAGTACTTC. As protein: CASSQDYPSGGTFGYEQYF.

This chain links TRBV6-1 with TRBJ1-2; 7 bases align to TRBD1. J gave up 4 bases and V 10 bases, and 15 bases lay outside the gene matches. There are 15 residues in the CDR3. Per germline, CDR1 MNHNS and CDR2 SASEGT. The CDR3 spells CAIERGQGVIYGYTF. Here the CDR3 DNA reads TGTGCCATCGAACGGGGGCAGGGGGTGATCTATGGCTACACCTTC.

The chain joins TRBV5-5 to TRBJ2-7; 14 bases line up with TRBD2. Germline V CDR1 and CDR2: SGHKS, YYEKEE (reference sequence). V trimming: 4 bases; J trimming: 2 bases; junction bases outside the gene matches: 5. The CDR3 spans 16 residues. CDR3 DNA: TGTGCCAGCAGCCTGAGACTAGCGGGGGGGCCCTACGAGCAGTACTTC. Protein sequence: CASSLRLAGGPYEQYF.

CDR3 amino acids: CASSLGLAYSYEQYF. CDR3 coding DNA: TGTGCCAGCAGCTTAGGACTAGCGTACTCCTACGAGCAGTACTTC. The chain is built from TRBV7-2 and TRBJ2-7, with 8 nucleotides matching TRBD2. Trimming took 1 base from V and 0 from J; bases not matched to a gene: 2. Per germline, CDR1 SGHTA and CDR2 FQGNSA. The CDR3 consists of 15 residues.

The rearrangement joins TRBV7-2 to TRBJ1-3; D perhaps matches TRBD1 (6 bases). There are 15 residues in the CDR3. CDR1 is SGHTA and CDR2 is FQGNSA in the germline V gene. V shed 1 base and J shed 1 base, with 8 bases lying between them. The CDR3 nucleotides read TGTGCCAGCAGCTTAGTCACAGGGTCTGGAAACACCATATATTTT. Translated: CASSLVTGSGNTIYF.

In nucleotides, the CDR3 is TGCAGCGTTGAAGCTCCTCAGGGCTACACCTTC. Its protein is CSVEAPQGYTF. The rearrangement links TRBV29-1 to TRBJ1-2; no reliable D call. V was clipped by 1 base and J by 8 bases, with 8 bases between them. The germline V gene has CDR1 SQVTM and CDR2 ANQGSEA. The CDR3 spans 11 residues.